Below are 11 T cell receptor beta chains sequenced from a single sample in a study of Ad26.COV2.S vaccination and SARS-CoV-2 variants (dated by TCRdb to about 2021). The method was the immunoSEQ multiplex PCR assay. TCRdb holds this immuneACCESS table with in-frame rearrangements only. Some clones are missing; in checked studies, unresolved V genes explain under half, and the rest has no known cause. The sample table holds 380,000 or so clones, of which approximately 90% were seen once. Clones ranked in the top ten supply about 4.6% of the sample. The intended sense of this specimen's treatment or condition label: some 20 received Ad26.COV2.S at low or high dose, single or two shots; about 5 received placebo; per-sample allocation not given. For vaccine and placebo recipients, repertoires were sequenced using samples collected on day 63 after the first injection. Sequencing was performed on peripheral blood, taken in a trial of Ad26.COV2.S vaccine versus placebo. The source of these receptors is a person between 18 and 59 years old who received the Ad26.COV2.S COVID-19 vaccine or a placebo.

The chain is built from TRBV24-1 and TRBJ2-1; possibly TRBD1 or TRBD2 for D (5 bases each). CDR3 length: 14 residues. V lost 4 bases and J 3 bases, leaving 9 bases between the germline ends. Germline CDR1 is KGHDR and CDR2 is SFDVKD. DNA for the CDR3: TGTGCCACCAGTGAGGGGACGGTCTACAATGAGCAGTTCTTC. Translated, it gives CATSEGTVYNEQFF.

This chain connects TRBV5-1 to TRBJ1-1; no definite D call. CDR1 is SGHRS, CDR2 YFSETQ, per germline. Between the trimmed V and J ends, which lost 3 bases and 1 base, there was a span of 10 bases. This CDR3 region has 14 residues. The CDR3 here is CASSWRTGNTEAFF. The CDR3 DNA is TGCGCCAGCAGCTGGAGGACGGGGAACACTGAAGCTTTCTTT.

The rearrangement uses TRBV3-1 (or the pseudogene TRBV3-2) and TRBJ2-2; no firm D call. The V end was cut by 0 bases, the J end by 7 bases, with 6 bases between. Looked up from germline, CDR1 is LGHDT and CDR2 is YNNKEL (reference sequence). The CDR3 covers 13 residues. The CDR3, as DNA: TGTGCCAGCAGCCAAGATACGGTCGGGGAGCTGTTTTTT. It specifies CASSQDTVGELFF.

The chain is built from TRBV13 and TRBJ2-7; perhaps D is TRBD1 or TRBD2 (5 bases each). This CDR3 has 15 amino acids. Germline CDR1 is PRHDT and CDR2 is FYEKMQ (reference sequence). Trimming removed 0 bases at V and 2 bases at J, with 11 bases between. The CDR3 loop reads CASSLGAGTTYEQYF. The DNA for the CDR3 is TGTGCCAGCAGCTTAGGCGCCGGGACCACCTACGAGCAGTACTTC.

The V gene is TRBV7-9, the J gene TRBJ2-2; no clear D. The ends were cut back, 5 bases at V and 5 bases at J, with 9 bases in the middle. CDR1 and CDR2 (germline): SEHNR, FQNEAQ (reference sequence). This CDR3 contains 13 residues. The chain's CDR3 is CASSIRPTGELFF. CDR3 bases: TGTGCCAGCAGCATCCGACCTACCGGGGAGCTGTTTTTT.

V gene TRBV19 combines with J gene TRBJ2-1; D is ambiguous. V was clipped by 5 bases and J by 2 bases, with 13 bases between them. Germline-derived CDR1 and CDR2 are LNHDA and SQIVND (reference sequence). The CDR3 spans 15 residues. The CDR3 is CASSYLPEAYNEQFF. The CDR3 nucleotides read TGTGCCAGTAGTTATCTTCCTGAGGCCTACAATGAGCAGTTCTTC.

The V and J genes are TRBV2 and TRBJ2-2; 9 bases map to TRBD1. This CDR3 contains 19 residues. V was pared by 6 bases and J by 4 bases, with 18 bases of the junction left unmatched. Germline assignment: CDR1 SNHLY and CDR2 FYNNEI. The CDR3 loop is CASSILDTWTGDGTGELFF. The CDR3 nucleotides read TGTGCCAGCAGCATACTCGATACCTGGACAGGGGATGGCACCGGGGAGCTGTTTTTT.

The chain employs TRBV2 and TRBJ1-6; the D is unclear. The CDR3 runs to 12 residues. V lost 2 bases to trimming and J lost 9 bases, with 5 bases between them. The V gene's germline CDR1 is SNHLY and CDR2 FYNNEI. The CDR3 sequence is CASSEIPSPLHF. In DNA, the CDR3 is TGTGCCAGCAGTGAAATCCCTTCACCCCTCCACTTT.

The genes are TRBV9 and TRBJ1-1; D is possibly TRBD1 (6 bases). CDR1 and CDR2 (germline): SGDLS, YYNGEE. The CDR3 has 15 residues. V was cut by 3 bases and J by 2 bases, with 14 bases left in between. The CDR3 region is CASSANTGYNTEAFF. The DNA for the CDR3 is TGTGCCAGCAGCGCAAATACAGGGTACAACACTGAAGCTTTCTTT.

J is TRBJ1-4 and V is TRBV5-1, with D unclear. Germline assignment: CDR1 SGHRS and CDR2 YFSETQ. The CDR3 has 14 residues. V lost 0 bases, J lost 5 bases, and 8 bases lay in between. CDR3 in amino acids: CASSLEGANEKLFF. As DNA, the CDR3 is TGCGCCAGCAGCTTGGAGGGTGCCAATGAAAAACTGTTTTTT. The complete variable domain, with remaining parts taken from reference TRBV5-1 and TRBJ1-4, reads KAGVTQTPRYLIKTRGQQVTLSCSPISGHRSVSWYQQTPGQGLQFLFEYFSETQRNKGNFPGRFSGRQFSNSRSEMNVSTLELGDSALYLCASSLEGANEKLFFGSGTQLSVL.

This clone was seen only a few times. The rearrangement links TRBV7-6 to TRBJ1-5; no firm D call. CDR3 size: 13 residues. Germline assignment: CDR1 SGHVS and CDR2 FNYEAQ. Trimming shortened V by 5 bases and J by 4 bases, and 9 bases separated the two germline ends. Here the CDR3 DNA reads TGTGCCAGCAGCGCGGGCCGAAATCAGCCCCAGCATTTT. This codes for CASSAGRNQPQHF.